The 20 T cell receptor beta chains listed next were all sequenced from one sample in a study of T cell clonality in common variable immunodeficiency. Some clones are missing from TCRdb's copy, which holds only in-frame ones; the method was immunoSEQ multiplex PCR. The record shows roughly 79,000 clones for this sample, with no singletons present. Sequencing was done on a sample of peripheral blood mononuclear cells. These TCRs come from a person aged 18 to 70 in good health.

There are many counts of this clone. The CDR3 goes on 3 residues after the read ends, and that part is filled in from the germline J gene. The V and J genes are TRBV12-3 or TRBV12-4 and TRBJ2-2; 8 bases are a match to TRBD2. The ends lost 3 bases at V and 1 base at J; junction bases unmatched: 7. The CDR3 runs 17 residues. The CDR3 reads CASSFRIAGRNTGELFF. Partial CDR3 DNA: TGTGCCAGCAGTTTCAGAATAGCGGGGCGGAACACCGGGGAG.

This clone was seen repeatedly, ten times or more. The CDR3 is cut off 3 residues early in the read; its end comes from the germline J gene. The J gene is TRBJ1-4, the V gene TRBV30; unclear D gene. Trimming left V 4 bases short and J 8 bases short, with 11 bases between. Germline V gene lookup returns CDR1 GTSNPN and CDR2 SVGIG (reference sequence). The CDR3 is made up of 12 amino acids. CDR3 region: CAWTKVGEKLFF. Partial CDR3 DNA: TGTGCCTGGACAAAAGTGGGCGAAAAA.

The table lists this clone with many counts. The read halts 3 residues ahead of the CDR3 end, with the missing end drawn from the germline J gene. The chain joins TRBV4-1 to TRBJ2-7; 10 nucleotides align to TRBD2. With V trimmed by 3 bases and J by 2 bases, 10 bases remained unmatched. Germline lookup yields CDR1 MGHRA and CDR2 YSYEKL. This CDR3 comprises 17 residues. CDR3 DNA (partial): TGCGCCAGCAGCCACCCCTCCGGGACTAGCGAACCCTACGAG. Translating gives CASSHPSGTSEPYE. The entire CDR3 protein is CASSHPSGTSEPYEQYF.

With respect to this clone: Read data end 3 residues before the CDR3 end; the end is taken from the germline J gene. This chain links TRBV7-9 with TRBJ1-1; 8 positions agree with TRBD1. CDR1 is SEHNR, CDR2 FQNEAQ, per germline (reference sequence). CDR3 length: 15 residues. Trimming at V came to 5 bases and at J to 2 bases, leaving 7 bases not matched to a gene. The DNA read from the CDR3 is TGTGCCAGCAGCACCGACAGGGGTATCAACACTGAA. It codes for CASSTDRGINTE. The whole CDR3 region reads CASSTDRGINTEAFF. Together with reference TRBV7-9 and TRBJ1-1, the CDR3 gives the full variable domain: DTGVSQNPRHKITKRGQNVTFRCDPISEHNRLYWYRQTLGQGPEFLTYFQNEAQLEKSRLLSDRFSAERPKGSFSTLEIQRTEQGDSAMYLCASSTDRGINTEAFFGQGTRLTVV.

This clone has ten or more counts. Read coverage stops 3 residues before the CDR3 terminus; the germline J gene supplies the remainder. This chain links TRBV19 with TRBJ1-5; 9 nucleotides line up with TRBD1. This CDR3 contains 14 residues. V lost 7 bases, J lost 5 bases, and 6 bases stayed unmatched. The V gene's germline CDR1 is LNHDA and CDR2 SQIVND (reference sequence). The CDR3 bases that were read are TGTGCCAGTAACCACAGGGGGCGCGATCAGCCC. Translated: CASNHRGRDQP. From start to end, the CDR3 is CASNHRGRDQPQHF.

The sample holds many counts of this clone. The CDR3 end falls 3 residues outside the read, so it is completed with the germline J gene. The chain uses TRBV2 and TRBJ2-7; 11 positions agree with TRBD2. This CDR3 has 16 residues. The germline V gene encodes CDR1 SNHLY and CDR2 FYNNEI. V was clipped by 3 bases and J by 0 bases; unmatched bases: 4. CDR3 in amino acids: CASSDPTSGSSYEQYF. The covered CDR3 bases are TGTGCCAGCAGTGATCCCACTAGCGGGAGCTCCTACGAG. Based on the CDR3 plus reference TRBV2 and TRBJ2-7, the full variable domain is EPEVTQTPSHQVTQMGQEVILRCVPISNHLYFYWYRQILGQKVEFLVSFYNNEISEKSEIFDDQFSVERPDGSNFTLKIRSTKLEDSAMYFCASSDPTSGSSYEQYFGPGTRLTVT.

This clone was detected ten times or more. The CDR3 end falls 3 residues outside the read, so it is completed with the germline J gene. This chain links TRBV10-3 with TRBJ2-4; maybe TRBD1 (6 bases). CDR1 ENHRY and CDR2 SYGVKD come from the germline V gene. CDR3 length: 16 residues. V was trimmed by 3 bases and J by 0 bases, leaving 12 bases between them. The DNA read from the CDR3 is TGTGCCATCAGTGAAAACAGGGACCAAGCCAAAAACATT. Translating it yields CAISENRDQAKNI. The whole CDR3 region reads CAISENRDQAKNIQYF.

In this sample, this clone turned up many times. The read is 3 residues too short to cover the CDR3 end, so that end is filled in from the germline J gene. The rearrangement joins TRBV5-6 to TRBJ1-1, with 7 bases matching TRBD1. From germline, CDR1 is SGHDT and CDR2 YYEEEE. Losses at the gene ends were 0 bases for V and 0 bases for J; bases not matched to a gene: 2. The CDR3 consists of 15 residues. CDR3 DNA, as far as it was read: TGTGCCAGCAGCTTGGCCAGGGGGATGAACACTGAA. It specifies CASSLARGMNTE. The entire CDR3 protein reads CASSLARGMNTEAFF.

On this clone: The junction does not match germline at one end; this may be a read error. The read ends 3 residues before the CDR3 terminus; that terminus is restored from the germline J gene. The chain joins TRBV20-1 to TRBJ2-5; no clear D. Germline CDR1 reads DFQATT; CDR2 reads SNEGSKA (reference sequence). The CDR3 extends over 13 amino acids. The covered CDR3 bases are TGCGGTGCGCCGGGTGAAGTCCAAGAGACC. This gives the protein CGAPGEVQET. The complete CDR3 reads CGAPGEVQETQYF.

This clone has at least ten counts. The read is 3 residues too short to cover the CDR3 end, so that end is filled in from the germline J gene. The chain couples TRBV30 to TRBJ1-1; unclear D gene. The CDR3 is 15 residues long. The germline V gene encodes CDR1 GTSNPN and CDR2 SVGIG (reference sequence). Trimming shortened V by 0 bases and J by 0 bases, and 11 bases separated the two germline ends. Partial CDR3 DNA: TGTGCCTGGAGTGTACTCGGGTTAGTGAACACTGAA. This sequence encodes CAWSVLGLVNTE. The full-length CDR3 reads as CAWSVLGLVNTEAFF.

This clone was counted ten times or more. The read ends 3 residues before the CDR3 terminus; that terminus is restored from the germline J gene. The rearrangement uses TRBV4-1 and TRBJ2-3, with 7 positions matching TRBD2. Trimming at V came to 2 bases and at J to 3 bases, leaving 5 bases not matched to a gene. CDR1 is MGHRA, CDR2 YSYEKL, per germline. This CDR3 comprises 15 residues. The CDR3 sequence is CASSQISSGTDTQYF. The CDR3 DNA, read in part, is TGCGCCAGCAGCCAAATATCTAGCGGAACAGATACG.

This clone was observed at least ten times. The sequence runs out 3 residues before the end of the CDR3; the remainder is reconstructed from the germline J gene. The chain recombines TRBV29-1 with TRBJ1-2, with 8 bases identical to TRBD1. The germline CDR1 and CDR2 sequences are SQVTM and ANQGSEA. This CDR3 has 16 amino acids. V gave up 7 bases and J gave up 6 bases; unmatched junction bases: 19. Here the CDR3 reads CSADPTGQGAINGYTF. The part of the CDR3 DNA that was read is TGCAGCGCAGACCCCACGGGTCAGGGGGCCATAAATGGC.

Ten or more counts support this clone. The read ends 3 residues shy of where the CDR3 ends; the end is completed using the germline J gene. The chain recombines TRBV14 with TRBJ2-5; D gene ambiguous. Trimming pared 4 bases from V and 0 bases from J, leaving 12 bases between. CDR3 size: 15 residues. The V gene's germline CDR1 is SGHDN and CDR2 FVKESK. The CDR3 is CASSRPGWYQETQYF. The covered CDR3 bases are TGTGCCAGCAGCCGCCCCGGGTGGTACCAAGAGACC.

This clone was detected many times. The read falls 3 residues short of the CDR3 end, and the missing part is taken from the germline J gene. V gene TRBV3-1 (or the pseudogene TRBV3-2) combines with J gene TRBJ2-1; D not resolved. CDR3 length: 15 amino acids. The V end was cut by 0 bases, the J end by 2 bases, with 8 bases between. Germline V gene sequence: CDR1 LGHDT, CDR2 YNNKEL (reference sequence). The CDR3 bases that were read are TGTGCCAGCAGCCAAGAGCCAGGCGCCTACAATGAG. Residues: CASSQEPGAYNE. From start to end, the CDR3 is CASSQEPGAYNEQFF.

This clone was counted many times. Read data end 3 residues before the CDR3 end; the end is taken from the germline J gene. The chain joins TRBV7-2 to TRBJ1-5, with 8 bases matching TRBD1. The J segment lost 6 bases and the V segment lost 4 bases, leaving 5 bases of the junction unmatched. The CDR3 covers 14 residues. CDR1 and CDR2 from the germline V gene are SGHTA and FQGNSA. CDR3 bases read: TGTGCCAGCAGCTCCCGACAGGGGCGTCAGCCC. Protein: CASSSRQGRQP. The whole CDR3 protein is CASSSRQGRQPQHF.

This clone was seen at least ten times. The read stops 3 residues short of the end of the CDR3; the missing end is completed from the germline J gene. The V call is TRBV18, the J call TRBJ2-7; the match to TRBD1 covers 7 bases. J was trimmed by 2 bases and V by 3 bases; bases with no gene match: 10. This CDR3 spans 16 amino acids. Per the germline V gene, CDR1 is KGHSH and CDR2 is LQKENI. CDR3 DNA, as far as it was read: TGTGCCAGCTCACCTAACAGGGGCAGGCTAACCTACGAG. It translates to CASSPNRGRLTYE. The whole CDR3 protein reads CASSPNRGRLTYEQYF.

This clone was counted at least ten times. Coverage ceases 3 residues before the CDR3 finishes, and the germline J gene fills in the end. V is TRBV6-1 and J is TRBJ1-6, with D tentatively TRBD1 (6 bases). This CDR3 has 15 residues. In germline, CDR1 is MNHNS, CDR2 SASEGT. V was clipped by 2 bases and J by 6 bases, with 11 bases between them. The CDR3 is CASSETQGSNSPLHF. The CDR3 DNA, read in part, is TGTGCCAGCAGTGAAACTCAGGGGAGTAATTCACCC.

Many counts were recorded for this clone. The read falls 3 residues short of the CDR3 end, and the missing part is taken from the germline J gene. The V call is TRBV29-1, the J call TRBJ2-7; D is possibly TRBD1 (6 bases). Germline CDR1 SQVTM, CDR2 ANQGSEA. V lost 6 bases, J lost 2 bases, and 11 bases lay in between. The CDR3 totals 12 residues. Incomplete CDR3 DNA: TGCAGCGTCCGGACAGCTACCTACGAG. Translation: CSVRTATYE. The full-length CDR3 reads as CSVRTATYEQYF.

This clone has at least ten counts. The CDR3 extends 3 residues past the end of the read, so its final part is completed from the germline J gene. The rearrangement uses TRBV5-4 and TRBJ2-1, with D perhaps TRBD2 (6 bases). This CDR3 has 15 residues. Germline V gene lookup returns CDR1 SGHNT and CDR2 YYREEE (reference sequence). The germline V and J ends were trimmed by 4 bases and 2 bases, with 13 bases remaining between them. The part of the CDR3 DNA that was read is TGTGCCAGCAGCACCCCGGGGAGGCCCTACAATGAG. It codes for CASSTPGRPYNE. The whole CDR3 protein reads CASSTPGRPYNEQFF.

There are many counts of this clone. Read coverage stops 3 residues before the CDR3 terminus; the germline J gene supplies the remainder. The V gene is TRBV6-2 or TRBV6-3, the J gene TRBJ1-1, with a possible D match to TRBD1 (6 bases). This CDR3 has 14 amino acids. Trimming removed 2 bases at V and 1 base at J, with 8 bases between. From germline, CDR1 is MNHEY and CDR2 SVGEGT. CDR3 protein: CASSYPRGNTEAFF. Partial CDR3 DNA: TGTGCCAGCAGTTACCCCAGGGGGAACACTGAA.